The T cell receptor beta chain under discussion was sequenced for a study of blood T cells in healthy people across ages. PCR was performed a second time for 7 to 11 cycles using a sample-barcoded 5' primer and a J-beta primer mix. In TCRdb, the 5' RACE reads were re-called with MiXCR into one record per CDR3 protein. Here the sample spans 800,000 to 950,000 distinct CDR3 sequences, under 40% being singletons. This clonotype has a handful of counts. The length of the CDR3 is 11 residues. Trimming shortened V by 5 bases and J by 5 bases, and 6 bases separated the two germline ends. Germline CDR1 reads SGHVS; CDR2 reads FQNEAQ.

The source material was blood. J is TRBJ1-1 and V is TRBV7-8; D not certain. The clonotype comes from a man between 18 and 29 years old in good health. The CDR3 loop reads CASSPRTEAFF. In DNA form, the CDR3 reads TGTGCCAGCAGCCCCCGGACTGAAGCTTTCTTT.